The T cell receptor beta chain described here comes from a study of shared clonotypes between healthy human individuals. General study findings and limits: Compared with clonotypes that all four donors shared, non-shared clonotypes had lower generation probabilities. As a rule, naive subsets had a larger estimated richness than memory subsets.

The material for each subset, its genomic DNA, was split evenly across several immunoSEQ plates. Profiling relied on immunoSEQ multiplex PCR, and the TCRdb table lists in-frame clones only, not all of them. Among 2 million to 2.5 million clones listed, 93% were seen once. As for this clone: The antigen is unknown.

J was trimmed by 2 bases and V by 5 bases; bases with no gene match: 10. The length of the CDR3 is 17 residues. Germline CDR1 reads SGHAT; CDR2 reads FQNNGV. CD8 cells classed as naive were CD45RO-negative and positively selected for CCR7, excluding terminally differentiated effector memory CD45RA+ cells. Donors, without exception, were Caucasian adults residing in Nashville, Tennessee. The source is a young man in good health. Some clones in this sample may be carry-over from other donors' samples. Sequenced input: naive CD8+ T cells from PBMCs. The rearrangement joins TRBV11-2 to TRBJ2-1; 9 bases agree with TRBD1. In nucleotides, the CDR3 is TGTGCCAGCAGCCGAACAACCACAGGGGGCCCCTACAATGAGCAGTTCTTC. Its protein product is CASSRTTTGGPYNEQFF.